This T cell receptor (beta chain) derives from a study of blood T cell repertoires in COVID-19. Clones were read by immunoSEQ multiplex PCR, and TCRdb kept only the in-frame ones, dropping some. The sample includes 150,000 to 170,000 clones, approximately 85% of them seen just once. Germline lookup yields CDR1 LGHDT and CDR2 YNNKEL (reference sequence). V dropped 3 bases and J dropped 6 bases, with 15 bases sitting between them. The CDR3 contains 15 residues. This clonotype originated in a woman between 55 and 75 years old with COVID-19, enrolled during active disease. This chain uses TRBV3-1 (or the pseudogene TRBV3-2) with TRBJ1-5, with D perhaps TRBD1 (6 bases). The sample comprised peripheral blood. CDR3 region: CASSQAGQGRQPQHF. In DNA form, the CDR3 reads TGTGCCAGCAGCCAGGCGGGCCAGGGGCGTCAGCCCCAGCATTTT.